These 5 T cell receptor beta chains came from one sample sequenced in a study of shared clonotypes between healthy human individuals. The repertoire was sequenced with immunoSEQ multiplex PCR; TCRdb's copy has only in-frame clones and lacks some. The sample contains roughly 700,000 clones, 74% of which appear only once. Specimen: memory CD4+ T cells sorted from blood. As for subset: CD45RA-negative fraction. The receptor source for this set is a woman in her twenties or thirties in good health.

V gene TRBV10-2 combines with J gene TRBJ1-1; D not certain. The CDR3 is 13 residues long. Germline V gene sequence: CDR1 WSHSY, CDR2 SAAADI. V was pared by 6 bases and J by 5 bases, with 13 bases between. CDR3 sequence: CASSNPGGTEAFF. The CDR3 nucleotides read TGCGCCAGCAGCAACCCGGGAGGGACTGAAGCTTTCTTT.

This clone was observed a single time. This chain uses TRBV7-9 with TRBJ2-1; D gene unclear. Germline loops: CDR1 SEHNR, CDR2 FQNEAQ (reference sequence). With 1 base removed from V and 4 bases from J, the gap between germline ends came to 11 bases. The CDR3 covers 15 residues. The CDR3 coding sequence is TGTGCCAGCAGCTTAGTGCGACCAAATTACAATGAGCAGTTCTTC. It yields the protein CASSLVRPNYNEQFF.

This clone was observed many times. This chain uses TRBV5-4 with TRBJ2-1, with TRBD2 matching over 11 bases. Germline V gene data show CDR1 as SGHNT and CDR2 as YYREEE (reference sequence). J lost 8 bases, V lost 2 bases, and 6 bases had no gene match. The CDR3 contains 15 residues. CDR3 loop: CASSFIAGGPDEQFF. The CDR3 DNA reads as TGTGCCAGCAGCTTTATAGCGGGAGGGCCGGATGAGCAGTTCTTC.

This clone was picked up one time. V gene TRBV28 combines with J gene TRBJ2-5; D not resolved. This CDR3 region has 15 residues. V gave up 1 base and J gave up 5 bases, with 14 bases separating them. CDR1 MDHEN and CDR2 SYDVKM come from the germline V gene. The CDR3 loop is CASSLLEPPGETQYF. CDR3 nucleotides: TGTGCCAGCAGTTTATTAGAGCCCCCCGGGGAGACCCAGTACTTC.

V usage is TRBV6-1 and J usage is TRBJ1-1; D may be TRBD1 (6 bases). Germline CDR1 reads MNHNS; CDR2 reads SASEGT. The CDR3 has 14 amino acids. V lost 6 bases to trimming and J lost 10 bases, with 21 bases between them. The CDR3 protein is CASRDRTVQRRAFF. CDR3 coding DNA: TGTGCCAGCAGAGATCGGACAGTTCAACGGAGAGCTTTCTTT.